These T cell receptor beta chains were read from a single sample in a study of cytomegalovirus exposure and HLA in healthy donors. Data came from immunoSEQ multiplex PCR; TCRdb stores just in-frame clones and leaves some out. The sample has around 130,000 clones. Sequencing used PBMCs. Receptors were obtained from a woman in her forties in good health and CMV-seronegative. The CDR3 runs from the conserved cysteine through the conserved F or W.

CDR3 length | J gene | V gene | CDR3 protein
16 | TRBJ1-5 | TRBV19 | CASSIVEDRWGQPQHF
12 | TRBJ1-1 | TRBV6-1 | CASSDIYTEAFF
12 | TRBJ2-5 | TRBV10-3 | CAISETGQTQYF
15 | TRBJ1-1 | TRBV27 | CASSNFPTGRFGAFF
15 | TRBJ1-2 | TRBV4-3 | CASSLGGGRVDGYTF
16 | TRBJ1-2 | TRBV4-3 | CASSQVTVTGWYGYTF
14 | TRBJ1-5 | TRBV6-5 | CASSYRGGVQPQHF
15 | TRBJ1-2 | TRBV5-5 | CASSFGTGSNYGYTF
15 | TRBJ1-5 | TRBV15 | CATSRDRRSNQPQHF
13 | TRBJ1-2 | TRBV7-2 | CASSLDRDYGYTF
13 | TRBJ1-1 | TRBV7-3 | CASGSGGSTEAFF